The T cell receptor (beta chain) under discussion was sequenced for a study of blood T cells in healthy people across ages. Overall study findings and caveats: Donor CMV status, an unknown factor, possibly confounded changes in expanded clonotypes.

The use of a sample-barcoded 5' primer and a J-beta primer mix characterized a second PCR of roughly 6 to 12 cycles. TCRdb independently ran MiXCR on the 5' RACE reads; one entry per CDR3 protein. The table has approximately 940,000 distinct CDR3 sequences, around 48% seen once. This clonotype was recorded a few times. What it recognizes is unknown. The TCR sequence derives from a man aged 25 to 45 in good health. Sequenced material: blood.

The chain's CDR3 is CASSPLAGRYEQYF. In nucleotides, the CDR3 is TGTGCCAGCAGCCCTCTCGCGGGGAGATACGAGCAGTACTTC. The chain has TRBV7-2 and TRBJ2-7; D might be TRBD2 (6 bases). Germline-derived CDR1 and CDR2 are SGHTA and FQGNSA. V was clipped by 5 bases and J by 4 bases, with 15 bases between them. This CDR3 comprises 14 residues.